The rows below give T cell receptor beta chains drawn from one sample of a study of cytomegalovirus exposure and HLA in healthy donors. TCRdb's table, derived via immunoSEQ multiplex PCR, lists solely in-frame clones and lacks some. This sample yields tens of thousands of clones, of which more than 70% are seen a single time; roughly 1.2% belongs to the top ten. Sequencing was carried out using PBMCs. These receptors came from a woman under 30 in good health and CMV-seronegative. Both conserved end residues are trimmed from each CDR3.

V,CDR3
TRBV6-1,ASSVRGRYEQY
TRBV5-6,ASSNGLPNTIY
TRBV5-1,ASSSGAGELF
TRBV4-2,ASSQGPRATNTGELF
TRBV27,ASSFAWAGEFYEQY
TRBV5-8,ASSPGTFVNEQF
TRBV6-1,ASSNPGLPSYEQY
TRBV19,ASSPAGGRHTEAF
TRBV28,ASSNGVSPVNTEAF
TRBV28,ASSSGTGYTEAF
TRBV6-6,ASTPGGNSYNEQF
TRBV7-9,ASSPDLRYTGELF
TRBV6-5,ASSYEYEQF
TRBV7-2,ASSLQFSGANVLT
TRBV27,ASSLRGGQNNEQF
TRBV5-4,ASTPGPSGSSYEQY
TRBV7-9,ASSFLGLAGVSAYNEQF
TRBV21-1,ASSKIQAGGQETQY
TRBV5-6,ASSLWSAQMLQPQH
TRBV21-1,ASSKAGRPNYGYT
TRBV30,ACKTGIVTDTQY
TRBV18,ASCVGTANTGELF
TRBV7-9,ASSSFNRVGTDTQY
TRBV7-2,ASSLNPGGAEKLF
TRBV9,ASSVDQGNSYNEQF
TRBV4-1,ASSRDNGYT
TRBV29-1,SVERGGEEQF
TRBV19,ASNTLAGVNNEQF
TRBV5-4,ASRITGSNSPLH